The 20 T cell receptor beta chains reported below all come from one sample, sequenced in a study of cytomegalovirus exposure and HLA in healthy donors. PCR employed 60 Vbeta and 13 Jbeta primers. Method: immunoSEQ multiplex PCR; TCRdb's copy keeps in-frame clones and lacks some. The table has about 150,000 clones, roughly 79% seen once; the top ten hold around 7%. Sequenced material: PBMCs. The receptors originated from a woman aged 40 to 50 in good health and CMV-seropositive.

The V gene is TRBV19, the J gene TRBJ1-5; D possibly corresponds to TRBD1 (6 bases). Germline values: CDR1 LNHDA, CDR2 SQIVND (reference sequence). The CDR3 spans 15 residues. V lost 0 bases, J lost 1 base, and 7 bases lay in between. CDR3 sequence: CASSIDRGSNQPQHF. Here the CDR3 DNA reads TGTGCCAGTAGTATAGACAGGGGAAGCAATCAGCCCCAGCATTTT. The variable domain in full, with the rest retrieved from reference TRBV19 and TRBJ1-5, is DGGITQSPKYLFRKEGQNVTLSCEQNLNHDAMYWYRQDPGQGLRLIYYSQIVNDFQKGDIAEGYSVSREKKESFPLTVTSAQKNPTAFYLCASSIDRGSNQPQHFGDGTRLSIL.

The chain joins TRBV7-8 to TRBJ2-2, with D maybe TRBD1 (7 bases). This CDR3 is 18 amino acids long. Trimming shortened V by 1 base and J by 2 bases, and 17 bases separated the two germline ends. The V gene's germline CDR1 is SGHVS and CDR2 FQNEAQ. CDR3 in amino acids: CASSLVAPGGHNTGELFF. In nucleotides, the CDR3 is TGTGCCAGCAGCTTAGTGGCCCCAGGGGGGCATAACACCGGGGAGCTGTTTTTT.

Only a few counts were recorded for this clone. Written as DNA, the CDR3 is TGTGCCAGTAGTCCAACCGGCGGACAGAGCAATCAGCCCCAGCATTTT. Its protein product is CASSPTGGQSNQPQHF. This chain uses TRBV19 with TRBJ1-5; the D gene is possibly TRBD1 (6 bases). This CDR3 comprises 16 residues. The germline V gene has CDR1 LNHDA and CDR2 SQIVND (reference sequence). V gave up 5 bases and J gave up 1 base, with 15 bases separating them. Together with reference TRBV19 and TRBJ1-5, the CDR3 gives the full variable domain: DGGITQSPKYLFRKEGQNVTLSCEQNLNHDAMYWYRQDPGQGLRLIYYSQIVNDFQKGDIAEGYSVSREKKESFPLTVTSAQKNPTAFYLCASSPTGGQSNQPQHFGDGTRLSIL.

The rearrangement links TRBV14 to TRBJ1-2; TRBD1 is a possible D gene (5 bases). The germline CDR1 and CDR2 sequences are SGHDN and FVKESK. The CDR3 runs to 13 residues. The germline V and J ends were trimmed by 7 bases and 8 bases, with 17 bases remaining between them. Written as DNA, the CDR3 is TGTGCCAGCACCCCTGCGGGGGTAAAAGGCTACACCTTC. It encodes CASTPAGVKGYTF.

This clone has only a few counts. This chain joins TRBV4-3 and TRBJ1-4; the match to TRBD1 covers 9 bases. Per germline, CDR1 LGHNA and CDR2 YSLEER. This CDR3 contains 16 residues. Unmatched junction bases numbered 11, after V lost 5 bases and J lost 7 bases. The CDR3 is CASSSTPGQGGEKLFF. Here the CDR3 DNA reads TGCGCCAGCAGCTCAACTCCGGGACAGGGAGGTGAAAAACTGTTTTTT.

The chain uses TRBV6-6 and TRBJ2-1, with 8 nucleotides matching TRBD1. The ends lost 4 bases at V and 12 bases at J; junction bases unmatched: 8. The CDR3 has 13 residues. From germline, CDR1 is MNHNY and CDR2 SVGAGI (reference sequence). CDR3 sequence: CASSSGQGLSQFF. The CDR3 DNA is TGTGCCAGCAGTTCCGGACAGGGACTGTCGCAGTTCTTC.

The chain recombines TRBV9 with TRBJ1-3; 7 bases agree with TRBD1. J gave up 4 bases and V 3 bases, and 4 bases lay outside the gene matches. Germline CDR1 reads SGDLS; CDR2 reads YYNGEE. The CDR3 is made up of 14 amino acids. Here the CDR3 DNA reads TGTGCCAGCAGCGCAGGGGGACCCGGAAACACCATATATTTT. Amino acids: CASSAGGPGNTIYF.

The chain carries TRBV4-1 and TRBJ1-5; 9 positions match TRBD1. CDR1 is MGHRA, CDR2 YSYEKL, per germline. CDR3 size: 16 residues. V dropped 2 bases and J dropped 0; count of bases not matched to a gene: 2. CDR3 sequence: CASSQRQGVSNQPQHF. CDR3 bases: TGCGCCAGCAGCCAAAGACAGGGGGTTAGCAATCAGCCCCAGCATTTT.

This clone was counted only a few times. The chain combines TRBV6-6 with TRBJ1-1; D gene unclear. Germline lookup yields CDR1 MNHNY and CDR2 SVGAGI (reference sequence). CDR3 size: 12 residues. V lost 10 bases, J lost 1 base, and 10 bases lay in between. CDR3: CATQTRNTEAFF. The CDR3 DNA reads TGTGCCACCCAAACCAGGAACACTGAAGCTTTCTTT.

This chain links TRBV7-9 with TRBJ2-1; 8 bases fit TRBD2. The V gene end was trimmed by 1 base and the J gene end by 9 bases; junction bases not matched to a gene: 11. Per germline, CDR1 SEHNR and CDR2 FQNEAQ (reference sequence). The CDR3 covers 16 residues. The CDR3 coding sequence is TGTGCCAGCAGCTTAGGGGGGACTAGGGGAACCGGTGAGCAGTTCTTC. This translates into CASSLGGTRGTGEQFF.

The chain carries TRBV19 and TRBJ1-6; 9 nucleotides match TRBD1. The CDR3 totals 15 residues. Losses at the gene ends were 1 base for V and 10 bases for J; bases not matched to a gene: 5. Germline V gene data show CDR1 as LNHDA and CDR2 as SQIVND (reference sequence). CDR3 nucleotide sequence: TGTGCCAGTAGTATAGTTTGGACAGGGGAATCACCCCTCCACTTT. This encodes CASSIVWTGESPLHF.

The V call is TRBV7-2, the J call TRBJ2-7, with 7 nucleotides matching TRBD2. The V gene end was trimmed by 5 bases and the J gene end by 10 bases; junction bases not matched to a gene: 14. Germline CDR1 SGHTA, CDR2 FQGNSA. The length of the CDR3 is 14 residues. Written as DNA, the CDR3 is TGTGCCAGCAGCCCCGGGACTAACGGGCCAACTCAGTACTTC. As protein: CASSPGTNGPTQYF.

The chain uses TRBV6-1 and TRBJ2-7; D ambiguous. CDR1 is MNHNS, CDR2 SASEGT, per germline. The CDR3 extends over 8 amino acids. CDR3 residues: CPTYEQYF. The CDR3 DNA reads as TGTCCAACATACGAGCAGTACTTC.

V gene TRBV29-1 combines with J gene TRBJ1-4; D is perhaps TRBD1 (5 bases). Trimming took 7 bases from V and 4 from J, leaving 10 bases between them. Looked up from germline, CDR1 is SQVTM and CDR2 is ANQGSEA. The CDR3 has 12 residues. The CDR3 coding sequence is TGCAGCGCCCGGGGGAGTAATGAAAAACTGTTTTTT. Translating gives CSARGSNEKLFF.

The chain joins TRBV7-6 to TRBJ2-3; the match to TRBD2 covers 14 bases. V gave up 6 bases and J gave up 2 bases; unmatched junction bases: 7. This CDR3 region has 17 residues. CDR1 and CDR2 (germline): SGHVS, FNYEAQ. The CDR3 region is CASSPAGLAGDTDTQYF. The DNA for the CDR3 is TGTGCCAGCAGTCCCGCGGGACTAGCGGGGGACACAGATACGCAGTATTTT.

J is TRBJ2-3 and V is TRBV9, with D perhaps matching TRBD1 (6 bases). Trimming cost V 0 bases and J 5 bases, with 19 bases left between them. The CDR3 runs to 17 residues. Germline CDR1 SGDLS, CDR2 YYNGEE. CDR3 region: CASSVDGVGANLDTQYF. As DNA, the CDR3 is TGTGCCAGCAGCGTAGACGGGGTGGGGGCCAACCTAGATACGCAGTATTTT.

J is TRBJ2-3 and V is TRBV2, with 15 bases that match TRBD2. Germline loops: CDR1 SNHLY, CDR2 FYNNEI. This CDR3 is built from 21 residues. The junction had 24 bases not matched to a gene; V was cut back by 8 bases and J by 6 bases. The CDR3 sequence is CASPPTGTSGGTFRSSDTQYF. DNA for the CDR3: TGTGCCAGCCCTCCCACGGGGACTAGCGGGGGGACTTTCCGTTCGTCGGATACGCAGTATTTT. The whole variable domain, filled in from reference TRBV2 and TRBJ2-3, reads EPEVTQTPSHQVTQMGQEVILRCVPISNHLYFYWYRQILGQKVEFLVSFYNNEISEKSEIFDDQFSVERPDGSNFTLKIRSTKLEDSAMYFCASPPTGTSGGTFRSSDTQYFGPGTRLTVL.

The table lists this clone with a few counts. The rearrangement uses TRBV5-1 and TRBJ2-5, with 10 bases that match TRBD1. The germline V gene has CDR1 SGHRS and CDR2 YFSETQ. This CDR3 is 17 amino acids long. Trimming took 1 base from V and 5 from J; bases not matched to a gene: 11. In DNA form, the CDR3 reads TGCGCCAGCAGCTTGTCAGGACAGGGGGAAACGGGGGAGACCCAGTACTTC. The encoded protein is CASSLSGQGETGETQYF.

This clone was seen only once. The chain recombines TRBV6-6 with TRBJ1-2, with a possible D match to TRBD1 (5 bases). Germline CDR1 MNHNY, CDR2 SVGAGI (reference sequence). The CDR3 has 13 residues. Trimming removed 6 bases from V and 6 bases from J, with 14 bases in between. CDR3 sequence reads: CASRLGGYNGYTF. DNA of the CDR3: TGTGCCAGCAGACTCGGGGGTTACAATGGCTACACCTTC.

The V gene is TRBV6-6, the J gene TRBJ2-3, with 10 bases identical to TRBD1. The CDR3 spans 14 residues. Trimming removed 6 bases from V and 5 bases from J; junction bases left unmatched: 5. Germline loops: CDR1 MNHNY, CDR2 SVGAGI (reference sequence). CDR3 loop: CASSPGQGQDTQYF. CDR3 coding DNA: TGTGCCAGCAGCCCGGGACAGGGGCAAGATACGCAGTATTTT.